The 30 T cell receptor beta chains below come from one sample, sequenced in a study of cytomegalovirus exposure and HLA in healthy donors (dated by TCRdb to 2017 to 2019). The method behind the library was the immunoSEQ multiplex PCR assay. The table was pulled from immuneACCESS by TCRdb, which kept in-frame rearrangements only. Such tables lose some clones; where checked, under half of the loss comes from unresolved V genes, and the rest has no known cause. Present in this sample are 150,000 to 200,000 clones, about nine tenths of which were seen just once. The ten largest clones represent approximately 10% of the sample. Material: PBMCs. Receptor source: a woman in her late teens or twenties in good health and CMV-seropositive.

The chain has TRBV4-3 and TRBJ2-7; 14 bases are a match to TRBD2. The CDR3 has 21 residues. J gave up 1 base and V 0 bases, and 14 bases lay outside the gene matches. Germline lookup yields CDR1 LGHNA and CDR2 YSLEER. In nucleotides, the CDR3 is TGCGCCAGCAGCCAAGAAGATCTCGGGACTAGCGGGAGAGGAGGGTCCTACGAGCAGTACTTC. Encoded protein: CASSQEDLGTSGRGGSYEQYF.

The chain carries TRBV5-6 and TRBJ1-1, with unresolved D. Trimming stripped 1 base from V and 0 bases from J, with 7 bases between. This CDR3 spans 14 amino acids. Germline assignment: CDR1 SGHDT and CDR2 YYEEEE. CDR3 in amino acids: CASSLYRLNTEAFF. In DNA form, the CDR3 reads TGTGCCAGCAGCTTGTATCGGTTGAACACTGAAGCTTTCTTT.

The chain joins TRBV5-1 to TRBJ1-1, with a weak D call TRBD1 (6 bases). V lost 0 bases, J lost 6 bases, and 12 bases lay in between. This CDR3 is built from 14 residues. CDR1 is SGHRS and CDR2 is YFSETQ in the germline V gene. In nucleotides, the CDR3 is TGCGCCAGCAGCTTGGTGCAGGGGTCCTCTGAAGCTTTCTTT. The encoded protein is CASSLVQGSSEAFF.

The chain links TRBV11-2 to TRBJ2-1; 8 nucleotides line up with TRBD2. Germline values: CDR1 SGHAT, CDR2 FQNNGV. Germline trimming cut 4 bases from V and 7 bases from J; bases unmatched to any gene: 15. The CDR3 spans 17 residues. CDR3 bases: TGTGCCAGCAGCTCCCCTCCCCTAGCGGGTCTTGCTAATGAGCAGTTCTTC. Encoded protein: CASSSPPLAGLANEQFF.

The chain joins TRBV10-2 to TRBJ1-4, with D tentatively TRBD1 (5 bases). V gave up 8 bases and J gave up 4 bases, with 11 bases separating them. The length of the CDR3 is 13 residues. In germline, CDR1 is WSHSY, CDR2 SAAADI. This CDR3 is CASRPRGNEKLFF. The CDR3 DNA reads TGCGCCAGCCGACCTAGGGGTAATGAAAAACTGTTTTTT.

V is TRBV6-5 and J is TRBJ2-7, with 7 bases matching TRBD1. CDR3 length: 15 amino acids. Per the germline V gene, CDR1 is MNHEY and CDR2 is SVGAGI. Unmatched junction bases numbered 5, after V lost 0 bases and J lost 3 bases. The CDR3 DNA reads as TGTGCCAGCAGTTACTCTCTGGACAGGCGCTACGAGCAGTACTTC. Translating gives CASSYSLDRRYEQYF.

Comment on this clone: Other nucleotide sequences from this sample produce the same CDR3. This chain joins TRBV5-1 and TRBJ2-1; weak D call: TRBD2 (5 bases). V was pared by 5 bases and J by 2 bases, with 11 bases between. The CDR3 spans 14 residues. From germline, CDR1 is SGHRS and CDR2 YFSETQ. This CDR3 reads CASRRSGTYNEQFF. The DNA for the CDR3 is TGCGCCAGCAGGCGCAGCGGTACCTACAATGAGCAGTTCTTC.

The gene calls are TRBV11-2 and TRBJ2-1; TRBD2 matches at 7 bases. Germline CDR1 and CDR2: SGHAT and FQNNGV. The CDR3 runs 15 residues. The junction had 8 bases not matched to a gene; V was cut back by 5 bases and J by 4 bases. The CDR3 sequence is CASSPELAAYNEQFF. The DNA for the CDR3 is TGTGCCAGCAGCCCCGAGCTAGCGGCATACAATGAGCAGTTCTTC.

The rearrangement links TRBV30 to TRBJ2-2, with 13 bases identical to TRBD2. CDR3 length: 16 residues. V lost 6 bases and J lost 0; bases outside the gene matches: 4. CDR1 is GTSNPN, CDR2 SVGIG, per germline (reference sequence). The CDR3 DNA follows: TGTGCCTGCCAACTAGCGGGAGGGTCGAACACCGGGGAGCTGTTTTTT. Translated, it gives CACQLAGGSNTGELFF.

The rearrangement joins TRBV1 to TRBJ2-7; the table calls TRBD2, which could not be checked here. TRBV1 is termed a pseudogene. This CDR3 region has 18 residues. This CDR3 is CTSSQGLLAGGPSYEQYF. The CDR3 DNA reads TGCACCAGCAGCCAGGGGTTACTAGCGGGAGGGCCCTCCTACGAGCAGTACTTC.

The chain has TRBV28 and TRBJ1-5; D gene uncertain. V shed 7 bases and J shed 5 bases, with 12 bases lying between them. The germline CDR1 and CDR2 sequences are MDHEN and SYDVKM. The CDR3 spans 13 residues. The chain's CDR3 is CASTKGGYQPQHF. The CDR3, as DNA: TGTGCCAGCACCAAGGGAGGGTATCAGCCCCAGCATTTT.

V is TRBV4-1 and J is TRBJ1-3, with unresolved D. The CDR3 is 15 amino acids. V was shortened by 0 bases and J by 2 bases, with 8 bases between the two germline ends. The germline V gene has CDR1 MGHRA and CDR2 YSYEKL. The CDR3 sequence is CASSQEWATGNTIYF. The CDR3 DNA is TGCGCCAGCAGCCAAGAGTGGGCGACTGGAAACACCATATATTTT.

The chain links TRBV7-8 to TRBJ1-1; 11 bases are shared with TRBD1. The CDR3 totals 15 residues. From germline, CDR1 is SGHVS and CDR2 FQNEAQ. Trimming took 4 bases from V and 3 from J; bases not matched to a gene: 4. CDR3 sequence: CASSSADRGHTEAFF. The CDR3 DNA follows: TGTGCCAGCAGCTCCGCGGACAGGGGGCACACTGAAGCTTTCTTT.

The CDR3 DNA is TGTGCCAGCAGACCTCTAGGGGCAGCTGCCCAGCCCCAGCATTTT. As protein: CASRPLGAAAQPQHF. The V and J genes are TRBV6-1 and TRBJ1-5, with D perhaps TRBD1 (5 bases). The germline V and J ends were trimmed by 6 bases and 7 bases, with 19 bases remaining between them. The germline V gene encodes CDR1 MNHNS and CDR2 SASEGT. The CDR3 has 15 amino acids.

The rearrangement uses TRBV11-2 and TRBJ2-2; D possibly corresponds to TRBD2 (6 bases). The germline gives CDR1 SGHAT, CDR2 FQNNGV. The V end was cut by 6 bases, the J end by 4 bases, with 12 bases between. CDR3 length: 14 residues. CDR3 sequence reads: CASRWDLSTGELFF. The CDR3 nucleotides read TGTGCCAGCAGATGGGACTTGAGCACCGGGGAGCTGTTTTTT.

The chain combines TRBV9 with TRBJ2-3; 7 nucleotides match TRBD2. The CDR3 is made up of 13 amino acids. J was trimmed by 5 bases and V by 5 bases; bases with no gene match: 5. Per germline, CDR1 SGDLS and CDR2 YYNGEE. CDR3 region: CASRGLREDTQYF. In DNA form, the CDR3 reads TGTGCCAGCAGGGGACTACGGGAAGATACGCAGTATTTT. The full variable domain, its missing parts supplied by reference TRBV9 and TRBJ2-3, is DSGVTQTPKHLITATGQRVTLRCSPRSGDLSVYWYQQSLDQGLQFLIQYYNGEERAKGNILERFSAQQFPDLHSELNLSSLELGDSALYFCASRGLREDTQYFGPGTRLTVL.

The V gene is TRBV9, the J gene TRBJ2-6; D gene ambiguous. CDR1 and CDR2 (germline): SGDLS, YYNGEE. This CDR3 contains 14 residues. With 2 bases removed from V and 0 bases from J, the gap between germline ends came to 3 bases. The CDR3 DNA sequence: TGTGCCAGCAGCGTCAACTCTGGGGCCAACGTCCTGACTTTC. This codes for CASSVNSGANVLTF.

This sequence joins TRBV14 and TRBJ1-1, with D possibly matching TRBD1 (6 bases). The germline V and J ends were trimmed by 1 base and 12 bases, with 12 bases remaining between them. The CDR3 extends over 12 amino acids. Germline loops: CDR1 SGHDN, CDR2 FVKESK. The CDR3 protein is CASSQVSDRTFF. The CDR3 nucleotides are TGTGCCAGCAGCCAAGTTTCGGACAGAACTTTCTTT.

The chain combines TRBV2 with TRBJ2-2; the match to TRBD1 covers 8 bases. V lost 5 bases and J lost 5; bases outside the gene matches: 13. The CDR3 contains 17 residues. Germline CDR1 and CDR2: SNHLY and FYNNEI. CDR3 nucleotides: TGTGCCAGCAGTTTGCCGGGACAGGCAGCGGCGACCGGGGAGCTGTTTTTT. This gives the protein CASSLPGQAAATGELFF.

This chain uses TRBV5-1 with TRBJ2-2; D uncertain. V was clipped by 0 bases and J by 6 bases, with 18 bases between them. The CDR3 has 17 amino acids. Germline V gene lookup returns CDR1 SGHRS and CDR2 YFSETQ. CDR3 loop: CASSLVASQGLAGELFF. The DNA of the CDR3 is TGCGCCAGCAGCTTGGTTGCTAGTCAAGGTTTGGCCGGGGAGCTGTTTTTT.

The chain joins TRBV29-1 to TRBJ2-1; D is uncertain. The CDR3 loop spans 12 amino acids. The germline V and J ends were trimmed by 7 bases and 2 bases, with 9 bases remaining between them. The germline gives CDR1 SQVTM, CDR2 ANQGSEA. The CDR3 sequence: CSAVTTYNEQFF. The DNA for the CDR3 is TGCAGCGCCGTCACTACCTACAATGAGCAGTTCTTC.

V is TRBV4-2 and J is TRBJ2-1; 11 bases match TRBD2. The V and J ends lost 3 bases and 0 bases, in that order; junction bases with no gene match: 1. The germline V gene encodes CDR1 LGHNA and CDR2 YNFKEQ. The CDR3 extends over 16 amino acids. In DNA, the CDR3 is TGTGCCAGCAGCCATGGGACTAGCGGCTCCTACAATGAGCAGTTCTTC. This encodes CASSHGTSGSYNEQFF.

The rearrangement uses TRBV13 and TRBJ2-3; 7 bases line up with TRBD1. CDR1 and CDR2 from the germline V gene are PRHDT and FYEKMQ (reference sequence). This CDR3 contains 14 residues. V dropped 3 bases and J dropped 4; count of bases not matched to a gene: 4. This CDR3 reads CASSFNRGPDTQYF. CDR3 nucleotide sequence: TGTGCCAGCAGCTTTAACAGGGGCCCAGATACGCAGTATTTT.

V is TRBV27 and J is TRBJ1-1; perhaps TRBD1 as D (6 bases). CDR3 length: 14 residues. The V gene's germline CDR1 is MNHEY and CDR2 SMNVEV (reference sequence). Trimming took 7 bases from V and 1 from J, leaving 13 bases between them. The chain's CDR3 is CASKQGNANTEAFF. In DNA form, the CDR3 reads TGTGCCAGCAAACAGGGAAATGCGAACACTGAAGCTTTCTTT.

The V and J genes are TRBV27 and TRBJ2-1, with D possibly being TRBD1 (6 bases). V lost 5 bases and J lost 1, with 9 bases in between. The germline gives CDR1 MNHEY, CDR2 SMNVEV (reference sequence). This CDR3 has 14 residues. The CDR3 reads CASSGQKSYNEQFF. The CDR3 DNA reads TGTGCCAGCAGTGGACAGAAATCCTACAATGAGCAGTTCTTC.

The chain employs TRBV4-1 and TRBJ2-5, with 7 bases matching TRBD2. CDR1 is MGHRA, CDR2 YSYEKL, per germline. J gave up 5 bases and V 4 bases, and 7 bases lay outside the gene matches. This CDR3 region has 14 residues. The CDR3 protein is CASSRAGREETQYF. Written as DNA, the CDR3 is TGCGCCAGCAGCCGGGCGGGGCGGGAGGAGACCCAGTACTTC.

This clone was detected ten times or more. The chain employs TRBV7-3 and TRBJ2-1; 9 nucleotides agree with TRBD2. This CDR3 is 21 amino acids long. Germline CDR1 SGHTA, CDR2 FQGTGA. The J segment lost 0 bases and the V segment lost 5 bases, leaving 20 bases of the junction unmatched. The CDR3 is CASSDKGTISGGMSSYNEQFF. CDR3 coding DNA: TGTGCCAGCAGCGACAAAGGGACGATTAGCGGGGGAATGAGCTCCTACAATGAGCAGTTCTTC.

The V call is TRBV11-2, the J call TRBJ1-1, with 8 bases aligning to TRBD1. Trimming took 4 bases from V and 5 from J; bases not matched to a gene: 12. The CDR3 is made up of 16 amino acids. CDR1 and CDR2 (germline): SGHAT, FQNNGV. As DNA, the CDR3 is TGTGCCAGCAGCTCCCCGTGGACAGGGCTGGGGACTGAAGCTTTCTTT. Translating gives CASSSPWTGLGTEAFF.

The V and J genes are TRBV10-1 and TRBJ1-1, with TRBD1 matching over 9 bases. Trimming at V came to 5 bases and at J to 10 bases, leaving 5 bases not matched to a gene. Germline CDR1 WNHNN, CDR2 SYGVQD (reference sequence). There are 12 residues in the CDR3. The CDR3 sequence: CASSQGQGRAFF. The CDR3 DNA follows: TGCGCCAGCAGTCAGGGACAGGGACGAGCTTTCTTT.

The chain recombines TRBV6-5 with TRBJ1-4, with no clear D. Germline CDR1 reads MNHEY; CDR2 reads SVGAGI. V was cut by 6 bases and J by 8 bases, with 13 bases left in between. This CDR3 contains 13 residues. CDR3 nucleotides: TGTGCCAGCAGACCCCCTGGCAGGGAAAAACTGTTTTTT. This codes for CASRPPGREKLFF.